One sample yielded the 10 T cell receptor beta chains listed below, sequenced in a study of identifying expanded T cells in peripheral blood. Data came from immunoSEQ multiplex PCR; TCRdb stores just in-frame clones and leaves some out. The data hold 100,000 to 150,000 clones, with about 86% observed a single time. Sequenced sample: blood. The receptors were sampled from a person between 18 and 70 years old in good health.

The gene calls are TRBV7-6 and TRBJ1-3; 8 bases are shared with TRBD1. Germline assignment: CDR1 SGHVS and CDR2 FNYEAQ. Trimming took 4 bases from V and 0 from J; bases not matched to a gene: 5. This CDR3 is built from 16 residues. In nucleotides, the CDR3 is TGTGCCAGCAGCTCGGACAGGGTATTCTCTGGAAACACCATATATTTT. Amino acids: CASSSDRVFSGNTIYF.

The rearrangement links TRBV5-4 to TRBJ1-2, with no clear D. The CDR3 is 13 amino acids. The V gene's germline CDR1 is SGHNT and CDR2 YYREEE (reference sequence). V was cut by 1 base and J by 6 bases, with 10 bases left in between. The CDR3 DNA reads as TGTGCCAGCAGCTTGATGGGGTTAGATGGCTACACCTTC. Translating gives CASSLMGLDGYTF. The full variable domain, rest sourced from reference TRBV5-4 and TRBJ1-2, is ETGVTQSPTHLIKTRGQQVTLRCSSQSGHNTVSWYQQALGQGPQFIFQYYREEENGRGNFPPRFSGLQFPNYSSELNVNALELDDSALYLCASSLMGLDGYTFGSGTRLTVV.

CDR3 DNA: TGTGCCAGCAGTGCGAGTAGTGGCGAGCAGTACTTC. This codes for CASSASSGEQYF. The V call is TRBV7-6, the J call TRBJ2-7; D not resolved. The CDR3 contains 12 residues. The germline gives CDR1 SGHVS, CDR2 FNYEAQ. V lost 6 bases and J 6 bases, leaving 12 bases between the germline ends. Supplemented by reference TRBV7-6 and TRBJ2-7, the full variable domain reads GAGVSQSPRYKVTKRGQDVALRCDPISGHVSLYWYRQALGQGPEFLTYFNYEAQQDKSGLPNDRFSAERPEGSISTLTIQRTEQRDSAMYRCASSASSGEQYFGPGTRLTVT.

This chain uses TRBV9 with TRBJ2-2, with 8 bases lining up with TRBD1. The CDR3 is 16 amino acids. Trimming at V came to 1 base and at J to 2 bases, leaving 4 bases not matched to a gene. Germline-derived CDR1 and CDR2 are SGDLS and YYNGEE. CDR3 in DNA: TGTGCCAGCAGCGTACGGACAGGGATCAACACCGGGGAGCTGTTTTTT. Residues: CASSVRTGINTGELFF. The full variable domain, rest sourced from reference TRBV9 and TRBJ2-2, is DSGVTQTPKHLITATGQRVTLRCSPRSGDLSVYWYQQSLDQGLQFLIQYYNGEERAKGNILERFSAQQFPDLHSELNLSSLELGDSALYFCASSVRTGINTGELFFGEGSRLTVL.

CDR3 residues: CASRSQGFEAFF. The CDR3 nucleotides read TGTGCCAGCAGATCTCAGGGTTTTGAAGCTTTCTTT. The rearrangement joins TRBV7-9 to TRBJ1-1; tentatively, D is TRBD1 (5 bases). Germline CDR1 SEHNR, CDR2 FQNEAQ (reference sequence). The CDR3 sequence is 12 residues long. Trimming removed 6 bases at V and 7 bases at J, with 12 bases between.

The rearrangement links TRBV5-4 to TRBJ1-3, with a tentative D call TRBD1 (5 bases). This CDR3 comprises 15 residues. Germline V CDR1 and CDR2: SGHNT, YYREEE (reference sequence). The ends were cut back, 2 bases at V and 0 bases at J, with 9 bases in the middle. CDR3 nucleotides: TGTGCCAGCAGCTTAGACAGCTACTCTGGAAACACCATATATTTT. Protein product: CASSLDSYSGNTIYF.

This clone was recorded a few times. J is TRBJ2-3 and V is TRBV14; weak D call: TRBD1 (5 bases). The ends were cut back, 0 bases at V and 4 bases at J, with 17 bases in the middle. Germline assignment: CDR1 SGHDN and CDR2 FVKESK. CDR3 length equals 17 residues. CDR3 DNA sequence: TGTGCCAGCAGCCAAGATCCTTGGGTAGGGGATCCAGATACGCAGTATTTT. Encoded protein: CASSQDPWVGDPDTQYF.

J is TRBJ2-3 and V is TRBV15; 8 bases align to TRBD2. CDR1 and CDR2 (germline): LNHNV, YYDKDF (reference sequence). The CDR3 extends over 16 amino acids. V was clipped by 6 bases and J by 5 bases; unmatched bases: 13. Here the CDR3 reads CATRDGRAGGLDTQYF. CDR3 DNA sequence: TGTGCCACCAGGGACGGGCGGGCGGGAGGTCTAGATACGCAGTATTTT.

The CDR3 coding sequence is TGTGCCAGCAAGGGGGGAGGCTCCCTTGAAGCTTTCTTT. Amino acids: CASKGGGSLEAFF. This chain connects TRBV27 to TRBJ1-1; weak D call: TRBD1 (6 bases). Looked up from germline, CDR1 is MNHEY and CDR2 is SMNVEV (reference sequence). The CDR3 spans 13 residues. The V end was cut by 7 bases, the J end by 7 bases, with 16 bases between.

In its sample, this clone was seen once. The CDR3 is CASSLEVGAGLSGANVLTF. CDR3 nucleotide sequence: TGTGCCAGCAGCTTAGAAGTGGGGGCAGGGCTTTCTGGGGCCAACGTCCTGACTTTC. This rearrangement joins TRBV7-8 to TRBJ2-6; TRBD1 is a possible D gene (6 bases). V lost 1 base, J lost 1 base, and 17 bases lay in between. The CDR3 consists of 19 residues. Germline assignment: CDR1 SGHVS and CDR2 FQNEAQ.